The rows below give T cell receptor beta chains drawn from one sample of a study of CD8+ T cells in alopecia areata. The protocol was immunoSEQ multiplex PCR, while the TCRdb copy is restricted to in-frame clones and leaves out a portion. Of some 110,000 clones listed, about 61% were seen once; the top ten hold almost 30%. The input for sequencing was CD8+ T cells sorted from blood, taken at week 4, from a patient treated with tofacitinib. These receptors came from a human donor with alopecia areata. Each CDR3 is given with its conserved first and last residue. The order of the fields is CDR3 protein, CDR3 DNA, D gene, clone size, V gene, J gene. D genes are given only for firm matches. Clone size is shown for a subset of rows, as once, few, many or a class of expanded clone.

CDR3aa: CAWGGHLQYF
CDR3nt: TGTGCCTGGGGGGGACACCTTCAGTACTTC
d_gene: .
abundance: .
v_gene: TRBV30
j_gene: TRBJ2-4

CDR3aa: CAAGSPTDTQYF
CDR3nt: TGTGCCGCAGGGAGTCCCACAGATACGCAGTATTTT
d_gene: .
abundance: .
v_gene: TRBV27
j_gene: TRBJ2-3

CDR3aa: CASSLLEGTGAGDEQYF
CDR3nt: TGTGCCAGCAGCTTGCTAGAAGGCACCGGTGCGGGTGACGAGCAGTACTTC
d_gene: .
abundance: .
v_gene: TRBV7-9
j_gene: TRBJ2-7

CDR3aa: CASSIGASEQYF
CDR3nt: TGTGCCAGTAGTATAGGGGCGAGCGAGCAGTACTTC
d_gene: .
abundance: .
v_gene: TRBV19
j_gene: TRBJ2-7

CDR3aa: CASAGQQNEKLFF
CDR3nt: TGTGCCTCGGCGGGGCAGCAAAATGAAAAACTGTTTTTT
d_gene: .
abundance: .
v_gene: TRBV9
j_gene: TRBJ1-4

CDR3aa: CVFWRSTEAFF
CDR3nt: TGCGTCTTCTGGCGAAGTACTGAAGCTTTCTTT
d_gene: .
abundance: .
v_gene: TRBV23-1
j_gene: TRBJ1-1

CDR3aa: CSGGQGEGYEQYF
CDR3nt: TGCAGCGGGGGACAGGGCGAGGGCTACGAGCAGTACTTC
d_gene: TRBD1
abundance: few
v_gene: TRBV29-1
j_gene: TRBJ2-7

CDR3aa: CSVEPAGGATINNEQFF
CDR3nt: TGCAGCGTTGAACCAGCGGGGGGTGCTACTATAAACAATGAGCAGTTCTTC
d_gene: TRBD2
abundance: few
v_gene: TRBV29-1
j_gene: TRBJ2-1

CDR3aa: CASSLDPRGYTF
CDR3nt: TGTGCCAGCAGCTTAGACCCCAGGGGCTACACCTTC
d_gene: .
abundance: .
v_gene: TRBV7-2
j_gene: TRBJ1-2

CDR3aa: CASSSAGSYEQYF
CDR3nt: TGTGCCAGCAGTTCGGCGGGTTCCTACGAGCAGTACTTC
d_gene: .
abundance: .
v_gene: TRBV27
j_gene: TRBJ2-7

CDR3aa: CASSQGPGTPRDYEQYF
CDR3nt: TGCGCCAGCAGCCAAGGCCCCGGGACACCTCGGGACTACGAGCAGTACTTC
d_gene: .
abundance: .
v_gene: TRBV4-1
j_gene: TRBJ2-7

CDR3aa: CASSTTTAGGYEQYF
CDR3nt: TGTGCCAGTAGTACCACGACAGCCGGAGGGTACGAGCAGTACTTC
d_gene: .
abundance: .
v_gene: TRBV19
j_gene: TRBJ2-7

CDR3aa: CASTPLGGRMNTEAFF
CDR3nt: TGTGCCAGCACCCCTTTAGGGGGGCGGATGAACACTGAAGCTTTCTTT
d_gene: .
abundance: few
v_gene: TRBV28
j_gene: TRBJ1-1

CDR3aa: CAWSVGTSGLETQYF
CDR3nt: TGTGCCTGGAGTGTGGGGACTAGCGGGTTGGAGACCCAGTACTTC
d_gene: TRBD2
abundance: .
v_gene: TRBV30
j_gene: TRBJ2-5

CDR3aa: CASGSLTEAFF
CDR3nt: TGTGCTAGTGGTTCCCTGACAGAAGCTTTCTTT
d_gene: .
abundance: .
v_gene: TRBV12-5
j_gene: TRBJ1-1

CDR3aa: CAWSSMLTGVGSYGYTF
CDR3nt: TGTGCCTGGTCCTCTATGCTTACAGGGGTTGGGAGCTATGGCTACACCTTC
d_gene: TRBD1
abundance: once
v_gene: TRBV30
j_gene: TRBJ1-2

CDR3aa: CASSLEGNGYTF
CDR3nt: TGTGCCAGCAGCTTGGAGGGGAATGGCTACACCTTC
d_gene: .
abundance: .
v_gene: TRBV5-6
j_gene: TRBJ1-2

CDR3aa: CASSSGQGRDYGYTF
CDR3nt: TGTGCCAGCAGCTCAGGACAGGGGAGAGACTATGGCTACACCTTC
d_gene: TRBD1
abundance: .
v_gene: TRBV7-9
j_gene: TRBJ1-2

CDR3aa: CASRVTSTSGGNEQFF
CDR3nt: TGTGCCAGCAGGGTTACGTCGACTAGCGGGGGGAATGAGCAGTTCTTC
d_gene: TRBD2
abundance: .
v_gene: TRBV2
j_gene: TRBJ2-1

CDR3aa: CASSFASSSYEQYF
CDR3nt: TGTGCCAGCAGCTTTGCGAGTAGCTCCTACGAGCAGTACTTC
d_gene: .
abundance: .
v_gene: TRBV7-8
j_gene: TRBJ2-7

CDR3aa: CASSPWTAYSTDTQYF
CDR3nt: TGTGCCAGCAGCCCGTGGACAGCTTATAGCACAGATACGCAGTATTTT
d_gene: .
abundance: .
v_gene: TRBV7-9
j_gene: TRBJ2-3

CDR3aa: CASSLMSIAGNEQFF
CDR3nt: TGTGCCAGCAGCTTAATGTCCATAGCGGGGAATGAGCAGTTCTTC
d_gene: TRBD2
abundance: .
v_gene: TRBV7-2
j_gene: TRBJ2-1

CDR3aa: CAWILGVMDTEAFF
CDR3nt: TGTGCCTGGATCTTAGGGGTGATGGACACTGAAGCTTTCTTT
d_gene: .
abundance: .
v_gene: TRBV30
j_gene: TRBJ1-1

CDR3aa: CATSRERTVNTEAFF
CDR3nt: TGTGCCACCAGCAGAGAGAGGACAGTGAACACTGAAGCTTTCTTT
d_gene: .
abundance: .
v_gene: TRBV15
j_gene: TRBJ1-1

CDR3aa: CASSDRGHGGEQFF
CDR3nt: TGTGCCAGCAGCGACAGGGGGCATGGAGGTGAGCAGTTCTTC
d_gene: TRBD1
abundance: .
v_gene: TRBV9
j_gene: TRBJ2-1

CDR3aa: CSVFDPSKRARINEQFF
CDR3nt: TGCAGCGTCTTCGACCCCTCGAAAAGGGCCAGGATCAATGAGCAGTTCTTC
d_gene: .
abundance: few
v_gene: TRBV29-1
j_gene: TRBJ2-1

CDR3aa: CASSGQRGTPDTQYF
CDR3nt: TGTGCCAGCAGTGGCCAGCGGGGGACCCCAGATACGCAGTATTTT
d_gene: TRBD2
abundance: .
v_gene: TRBV27
j_gene: TRBJ2-3

CDR3aa: CASSLVGQGVNEQFF
CDR3nt: TGTGCCAGCAGCTTAGTGGGACAGGGTGTCAATGAGCAGTTCTTC
d_gene: TRBD1
abundance: .
v_gene: TRBV7-9
j_gene: TRBJ2-1

CDR3aa: CSVSHGSYNEQFF
CDR3nt: TGCAGCGTTTCCCACGGGTCCTACAATGAGCAGTTCTTC
d_gene: .
abundance: few
v_gene: TRBV29-1
j_gene: TRBJ2-1

CDR3aa: CSVRAGDTGELFF
CDR3nt: TGCAGCGTTCGTGCGGGGGACACCGGGGAGCTGTTTTTT
d_gene: TRBD2
abundance: .
v_gene: TRBV29-1
j_gene: TRBJ2-2

CDR3aa: CAWSVERNTGELFF
CDR3nt: TGTGCCTGGAGTGTAGAACGGAACACCGGGGAGCTGTTTTTT
d_gene: .
abundance: few
v_gene: TRBV30
j_gene: TRBJ2-2

CDR3aa: CASSDGGGSTDTQYF
CDR3nt: TGTGCCAGCAGTGACGGCGGGGGCAGCACAGATACGCAGTATTTT
d_gene: .
abundance: many
v_gene: TRBV6-4
j_gene: TRBJ2-3

CDR3aa: CASTEGDKAYEQYF
CDR3nt: TGTGCCAGCACCGAAGGGGACAAGGCCTACGAGCAGTACTTC
d_gene: .
abundance: .
v_gene: TRBV7-9
j_gene: TRBJ2-7